This entry describes one TCR beta chain. Germline V gene data show CDR1 as KGHDR and CDR2 as SFDVKD. Trimming left V 2 bases short and J 6 bases short, with 21 bases between. CDR3 length: 18 amino acids. The sample belongs to a study of blood T cell repertoires in COVID-19. Study context: COVID-19 samples from acute and convalescent phases originated in the United States, Italy and Spain.

In the authors' methods: Scientists estimated how many nucleated cells there were by amplifying reference gene primers. TCRdb's copy holds only in-frame clones and misses some; the assay was immunoSEQ multiplex PCR. Clone size and the V and J calls come from that table; the DNA yielded D and trimming. The repertoire includes about 160,000 clones, roughly 87% of them detected once, and over 3.5% sits in the top ten. The rearrangement links TRBV24-1 to TRBJ2-2; D may be TRBD1 (5 bases). The specimen sequenced was peripheral blood. This TCR was sampled from a woman aged 55-75 years who had recovered from COVID-19. CDR3 coding DNA: TGTGCCACCAGTGATTATAGCCCTTCGCAGGGTATCCCCGGGGAGCTGTTTTTT. This translates into CATSDYSPSQGIPGELFF.